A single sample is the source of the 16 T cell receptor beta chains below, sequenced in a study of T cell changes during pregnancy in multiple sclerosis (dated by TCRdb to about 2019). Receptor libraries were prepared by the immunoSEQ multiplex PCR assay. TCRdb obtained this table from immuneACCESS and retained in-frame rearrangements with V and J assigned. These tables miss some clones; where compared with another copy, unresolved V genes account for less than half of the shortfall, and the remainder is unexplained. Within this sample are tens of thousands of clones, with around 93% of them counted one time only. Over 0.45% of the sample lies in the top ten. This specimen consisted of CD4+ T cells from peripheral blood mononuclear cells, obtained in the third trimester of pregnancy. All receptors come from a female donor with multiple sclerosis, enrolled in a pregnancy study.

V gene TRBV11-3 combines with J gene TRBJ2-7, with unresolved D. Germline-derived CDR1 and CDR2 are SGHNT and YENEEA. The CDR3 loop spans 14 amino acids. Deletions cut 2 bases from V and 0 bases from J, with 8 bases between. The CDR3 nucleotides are TGTGCCAGCAGCTTACCCGACAACTCCTACGAGCAGTACTTC. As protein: CASSLPDNSYEQYF.

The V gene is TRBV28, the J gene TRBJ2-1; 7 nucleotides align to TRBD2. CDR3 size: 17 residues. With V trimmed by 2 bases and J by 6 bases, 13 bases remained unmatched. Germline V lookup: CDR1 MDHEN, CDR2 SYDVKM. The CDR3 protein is CASSLGVLAWQVNEQFF. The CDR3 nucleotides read TGTGCCAGCAGTTTAGGCGTACTAGCGTGGCAGGTCAATGAGCAGTTCTTC.

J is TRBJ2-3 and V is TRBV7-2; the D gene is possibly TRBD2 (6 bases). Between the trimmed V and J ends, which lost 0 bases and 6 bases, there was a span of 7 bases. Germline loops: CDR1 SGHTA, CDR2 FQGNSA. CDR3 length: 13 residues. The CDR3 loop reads CASSLAGRDTQYF. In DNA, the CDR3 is TGTGCCAGCAGCTTAGCTGGGAGGGATACGCAGTATTTT.

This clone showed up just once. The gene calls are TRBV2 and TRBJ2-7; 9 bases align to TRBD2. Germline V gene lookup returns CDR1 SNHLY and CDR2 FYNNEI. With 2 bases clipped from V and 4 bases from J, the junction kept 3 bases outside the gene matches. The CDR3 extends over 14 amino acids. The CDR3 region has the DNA TGTGCCAGCAGTGAACTAGCGGGAAGATACGAGCAGTACTTC. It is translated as CASSELAGRYEQYF.

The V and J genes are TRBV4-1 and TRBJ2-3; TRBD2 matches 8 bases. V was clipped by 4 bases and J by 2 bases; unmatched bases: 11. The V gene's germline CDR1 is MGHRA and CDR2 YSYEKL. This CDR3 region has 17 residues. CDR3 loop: CASSPSWVAGSTDTQYF. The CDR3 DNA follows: TGCGCCAGCAGCCCCTCATGGGTAGCGGGATCCACAGATACGCAGTATTTT.

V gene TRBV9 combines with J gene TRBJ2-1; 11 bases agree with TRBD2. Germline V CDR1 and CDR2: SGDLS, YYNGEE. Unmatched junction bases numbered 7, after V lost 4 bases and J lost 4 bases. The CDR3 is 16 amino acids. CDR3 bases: TGTGCCAGCAGCCGATCCGGGACTAGCGGTTACAATGAGCAGTTCTTC. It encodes CASSRSGTSGYNEQFF.

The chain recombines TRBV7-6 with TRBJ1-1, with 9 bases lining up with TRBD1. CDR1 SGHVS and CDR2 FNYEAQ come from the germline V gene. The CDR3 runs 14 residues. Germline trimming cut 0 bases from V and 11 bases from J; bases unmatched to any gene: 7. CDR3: CASSLAINDRGAFF. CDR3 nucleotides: TGTGCCAGCAGCTTAGCTATAAACGACAGGGGGGCTTTCTTT.

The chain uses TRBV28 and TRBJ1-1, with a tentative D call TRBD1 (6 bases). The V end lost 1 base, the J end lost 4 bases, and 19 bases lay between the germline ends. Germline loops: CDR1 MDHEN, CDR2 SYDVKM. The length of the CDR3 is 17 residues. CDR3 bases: TGTGCCAGCAGTTTATTGGGCGGGGGCCCCTGGTTCACTGAAGCTTTCTTT. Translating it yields CASSLLGGGPWFTEAFF.

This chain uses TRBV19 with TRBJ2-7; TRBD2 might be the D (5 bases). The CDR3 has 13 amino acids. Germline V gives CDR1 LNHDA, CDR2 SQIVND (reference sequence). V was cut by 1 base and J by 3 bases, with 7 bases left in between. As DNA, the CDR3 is TGTGCCAGTAGTATAGCGGGGTTCTACGAGCAGTACTTC. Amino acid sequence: CASSIAGFYEQYF.

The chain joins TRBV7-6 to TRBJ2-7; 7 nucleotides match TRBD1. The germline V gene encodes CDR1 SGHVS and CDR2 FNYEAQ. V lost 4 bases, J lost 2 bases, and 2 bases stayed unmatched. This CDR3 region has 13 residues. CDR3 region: CASSWGQTYEQYF. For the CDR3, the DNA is TGTGCCAGCAGCTGGGGACAGACCTACGAGCAGTACTTC.

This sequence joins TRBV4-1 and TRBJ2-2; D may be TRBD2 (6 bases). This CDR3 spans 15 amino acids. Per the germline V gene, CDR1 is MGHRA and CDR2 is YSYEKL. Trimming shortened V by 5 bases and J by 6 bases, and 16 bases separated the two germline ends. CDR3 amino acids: CASSRPGGRAGELFF. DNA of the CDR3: TGCGCCAGCAGCAGACCCGGGGGTCGGGCCGGGGAGCTGTTTTTT.

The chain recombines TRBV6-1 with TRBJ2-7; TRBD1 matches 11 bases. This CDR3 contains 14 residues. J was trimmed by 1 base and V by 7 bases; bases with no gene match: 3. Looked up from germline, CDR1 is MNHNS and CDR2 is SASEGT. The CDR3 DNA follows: TGTGCCAGCAAAGGACAGGGGGCATCCTACGAGCAGTACTTC. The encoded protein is CASKGQGASYEQYF.

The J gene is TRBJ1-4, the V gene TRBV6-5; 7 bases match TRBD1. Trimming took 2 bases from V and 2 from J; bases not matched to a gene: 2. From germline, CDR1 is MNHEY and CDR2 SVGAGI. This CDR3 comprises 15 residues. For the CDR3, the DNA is TGTGCCAGCAGTTACAGGGGGCTTACTAATGAAAAACTGTTTTTT. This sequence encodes CASSYRGLTNEKLFF.

The CDR3 loop reads CASSIGQGAYEQYF. DNA of the CDR3: TGTGCCAGTAGTATCGGACAGGGGGCCTACGAGCAGTACTTC. The chain employs TRBV19 and TRBJ2-7; 10 positions agree with TRBD1. The CDR3 consists of 14 residues. CDR1 is LNHDA and CDR2 is SQIVND in the germline V gene (reference sequence). V shed 3 bases, J shed 2 bases, and the junction held 1 base outside the gene matches. Full variable domain (remainder filled in from reference TRBV19 and TRBJ2-7): DGGITQSPKYLFRKEGQNVTLSCEQNLNHDAMYWYRQDPGQGLRLIYYSQIVNDFQKGDIAEGYSVSREKKESFPLTVTSAQKNPTAFYLCASSIGQGAYEQYFGPGTRLTVT.

The CDR3 DNA reads TGCGCCAGCAGACCTACGGGACTAGCGGGCACCTACGAGCAGTACTTC. This codes for CASRPTGLAGTYEQYF. The gene calls are TRBV5-1 and TRBJ2-7; 12 bases agree with TRBD2. Per the germline V gene, CDR1 is SGHRS and CDR2 is YFSETQ. The V gene end was trimmed by 5 bases and the J gene end by 2 bases; junction bases not matched to a gene: 8. The length of the CDR3 is 16 residues.

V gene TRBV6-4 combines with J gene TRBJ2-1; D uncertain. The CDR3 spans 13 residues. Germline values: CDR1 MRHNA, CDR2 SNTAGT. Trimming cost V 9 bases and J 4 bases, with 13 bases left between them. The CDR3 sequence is CARYRVLYNEQFF. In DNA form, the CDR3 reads TGTGCCAGGTACCGGGTCCTATACAATGAGCAGTTCTTC.